Presented here are 15 T cell receptor beta chains from one specimen sequenced in a study of shared clonotypes between healthy human individuals. Assay: immunoSEQ multiplex PCR; the TCRdb copy retains only in-frame clones and omits some. The sample carries about 2.4 million clones, roughly 93% recorded once. Input material: naive CD4+ T cells from PBMCs. Subset noted: CD45RA+ positively selected. These receptors were collected from a man younger than 35 in good health. Some clones in this sample may be carry-over from other donors' samples.

The chain is built from TRBV5-1 and TRBJ2-7, with 9 nucleotides matching TRBD1. CDR3 size: 14 residues. Germline V lookup: CDR1 SGHRS, CDR2 YFSETQ. Trimming removed 4 bases from V and 5 bases from J; junction bases left unmatched: 7. The CDR3 spells CASSLRTGADEQYF. CDR3 nucleotides: TGCGCCAGCAGCCTACGGACAGGGGCCGACGAGCAGTACTTC.

The genes are TRBV9 and TRBJ2-7; 7 nucleotides align to TRBD2. The CDR3 extends over 12 amino acids. V lost 4 bases and J lost 13; bases outside the gene matches: 11. CDR1 and CDR2 from the germline V gene are SGDLS and YYNGEE. The CDR3: CASSPRGGLLYF. CDR3 coding DNA: TGTGCCAGCAGCCCGAGGGGAGGGTTACTCTACTTC.

The chain has TRBV6-6 and TRBJ2-7, with 8 bases lining up with TRBD2. The junction had 5 bases not matched to a gene; V was cut back by 7 bases and J by 3 bases. The CDR3 sequence is 13 residues long. Per germline, CDR1 MNHNY and CDR2 SVGAGI (reference sequence). The CDR3 bases are TGTGCCAGCATCAACGGGGGGGGCTACGAGCAGTACTTC. Translating it yields CASINGGGYEQYF.

Written as DNA, the CDR3 is TGCGCCAGCAGCCAAGCGGCGGTCTACTATGGCTACACCTTC. It translates to CASSQAAVYYGYTF. The rearrangement uses TRBV4-1 and TRBJ1-2; D unclear. Germline loops: CDR1 MGHRA, CDR2 YSYEKL. The CDR3 consists of 14 residues. Trimming cost V 1 base and J 3 bases, with 9 bases left between them.

The rearrangement links TRBV30 to TRBJ2-1; 7 nucleotides match TRBD2. With 8 bases clipped from V and 9 bases from J, the junction kept 10 bases outside the gene matches. The CDR3 runs to 12 residues. CDR1 GTSNPN and CDR2 SVGIG come from the germline V gene (reference sequence). CDR3: CAVRGRASEQFF. CDR3 bases: TGTGCCGTCCGAGGGAGGGCCTCTGAGCAGTTCTTC. Together with reference TRBV30 and TRBJ2-1, the CDR3 gives the full variable domain: SQTIHQWPATLVQPVGSPLSLECTVEGTSNPNLYWYRQAAGRGLQLLFYSVGIGQISSEVPQNLSASRPQDRQFILSSKKLLLSDSGFYLCAVRGRASEQFFGPGTRLTVL.

The rearrangement joins TRBV15 to TRBJ2-1; 7 bases are a match to TRBD2. With 4 bases clipped from V and 5 bases from J, the junction kept 8 bases outside the gene matches. The CDR3 is 15 residues long. From germline, CDR1 is LNHNV and CDR2 YYDKDF (reference sequence). The CDR3: CATSKGGSPNNEQFF. The CDR3 region has the DNA TGTGCCACCAGCAAGGGCGGGAGTCCCAACAATGAGCAGTTCTTC.

This chain connects TRBV10-3 to TRBJ1-5; a possible D gene is TRBD1 (5 bases). CDR1 and CDR2 from the germline V gene are ENHRY and SYGVKD. This CDR3 has 16 residues. Trimming removed 2 bases at V and 2 bases at J, with 13 bases between. CDR3 sequence (DNA): TGTGCCATCAGTGAGGGGGACGCAGATGGCAATCAGCCCCAGCATTTT. It yields the protein CAISEGDADGNQPQHF.

V usage is TRBV4-1 and J usage is TRBJ2-5, with 11 positions matching TRBD1. The J call is in doubt because the DNA end fits TRBJ2-7 better. CDR1 is MGHRA and CDR2 is YSYEKL in the germline V gene. This CDR3 is 15 amino acids long. The CDR3 sequence is CASSPRTGGQYEQYF. CDR3 sequence (DNA): TGCGCCAGCAGCCCAAGGACAGGGGGCCAGTACGAGCAGTACTTC.

The J gene is TRBJ1-1, the V gene TRBV2; D not certain. With 6 bases removed from V and 5 bases from J, the gap between germline ends came to 10 bases. The germline V gene has CDR1 SNHLY and CDR2 FYNNEI. This CDR3 comprises 12 residues. The CDR3 reads CASSPGWTEAFF. The CDR3, as DNA: TGTGCCAGCAGCCCGGGGTGGACTGAAGCTTTCTTT. Full variable domain (rest looked up from reference TRBV2 and TRBJ1-1): EPEVTQTPSHQVTQMGQEVILRCVPISNHLYFYWYRQILGQKVEFLVSFYNNEISEKSEIFDDQFSVERPDGSNFTLKIRSTKLEDSAMYFCASSPGWTEAFFGQGTRLTVV.

This clone was seen a single time. The chain combines TRBV2 with TRBJ1-6; D unresolved. V dropped 1 base and J dropped 5 bases, with 12 bases sitting between them. Germline CDR1 reads SNHLY; CDR2 reads FYNNEI. This CDR3 spans 16 amino acids. CDR3 protein: CASSEEMGVNNSPLHF. The CDR3, as DNA: TGTGCCAGCAGTGAAGAAATGGGCGTGAATAATTCACCCCTCCACTTT. Together with reference TRBV2 and TRBJ1-6, the CDR3 gives the full variable domain: EPEVTQTPSHQVTQMGQEVILRCVPISNHLYFYWYRQILGQKVEFLVSFYNNEISEKSEIFDDQFSVERPDGSNFTLKIRSTKLEDSAMYFCASSEEMGVNNSPLHFGNGTRLTVT.

The chain joins TRBV2 to TRBJ2-7; 9 bases are shared with TRBD2. Germline CDR1 SNHLY, CDR2 FYNNEI. This CDR3 has 15 amino acids. J was trimmed by 4 bases and V by 5 bases; bases with no gene match: 9. The CDR3, as DNA: TGTGCCAGCAGTCCGACTAGCGGCAGATCTTACGAGCAGTACTTC. As protein: CASSPTSGRSYEQYF.

V gene TRBV11-2 combines with J gene TRBJ1-1, with D hard to call. The germline V gene has CDR1 SGHAT and CDR2 FQNNGV. The CDR3 has 15 residues. The V and J ends lost 0 bases and 4 bases respectively, with 12 bases between them. The CDR3 DNA follows: TGTGCCAGCAGCTTAGATCTTCGGAGGGTCACTGAAGCTTTCTTT. Protein product: CASSLDLRRVTEAFF. Combining the CDR3 with reference TRBV11-2 and TRBJ1-1 gives the whole variable domain EAGVAQSPRYKIIEKRQSVAFWCNPISGHATLYWYQQILGQGPKLLIQFQNNGVVDDSQLPKDRFSAERLKGVDSTLKIQPAKLEDSAVYLCASSLDLRRVTEAFFGQGTRLTVV.

This clone was seen a handful of times. V usage is TRBV6-5 and J usage is TRBJ1-2; the D is unclear. V was pared by 2 bases and J by 8 bases, with 15 bases between. This CDR3 has 14 residues. Germline values: CDR1 MNHEY, CDR2 SVGAGI. CDR3 protein: CASSYLGAGVGYTF. Here the CDR3 DNA reads TGTGCCAGCAGTTACCTTGGCGCTGGTGTGGGCTACACCTTC.

The chain couples TRBV7-9 to TRBJ2-1; 13 bases align to TRBD2. With 4 bases clipped from V and 12 bases from J, the junction kept 3 bases outside the gene matches. This CDR3 is 13 amino acids long. The germline V gene encodes CDR1 SEHNR and CDR2 FQNEAQ (reference sequence). CDR3 sequence reads: CASSSGTSGAQFF. The CDR3 DNA is TGTGCCAGCAGCTCCGGGACTAGCGGGGCGCAGTTCTTC.

This chain uses TRBV25-1 with TRBJ2-5; D is perhaps TRBD1 or TRBD2 (5 bases each). Trimming left V 1 base short and J 4 bases short, with 10 bases between. The CDR3 has 14 residues. The germline V gene has CDR1 MGHDK and CDR2 SYGVNS. The CDR3 protein is CASSESGARETQYF. CDR3 sequence (DNA): TGTGCCAGCAGTGAATCCGGGGCTAGAGAGACCCAGTACTTC.